This TCR beta chain was sequenced during a study of T-cell reconstitution after alpha-beta-depleted transplantation in children. Study-wide results and caveats: At one year after transplant, newly produced T cells mostly accounted for T-cell counts and diversity. Reported findings indicate that, about two months after transplant, alpha-beta T cells came from several hundred expanded clones, which were derived from non-depleted graft cells. Surviving recipient T cells and intrathymic progenitors accounted for some patients' high TCRbeta diversity at day 60.

For TCRbeta, the library was prepared with unique molecular identifiers. TCRdb called the PCR reads again in MiXCR, with one record for every CDR3 protein. The sample shows roughly 420,000 distinct CDR3 sequences, under 20% of them seen only once. Notes on this clonotype: What it recognizes is unknown.

The CDR3 extends over 13 amino acids. V lost 7 bases and J lost 2, with 10 bases in between. In germline, CDR1 is SEHNR, CDR2 FQNEAQ (reference sequence). This chain joins TRBV7-9 and TRBJ2-3, with unresolved D. This specimen was PBMCs, mostly from graft donor cells, taken 360 days after TCRalphabeta/CD19-depleted stem cell transplant. This receptor was obtained from a boy under two years old who had a stem cell transplant for Wiskott-Aldrich syndrome, so the T cells may come from the graft donor. The CDR3 sequence: CASTTPATDTQYF. The CDR3 bases are TGTGCCAGCACCACCCCGGCCACAGATACGCAGTATTTT.